Included here is one T cell receptor (beta chain) sequence, with context. Its matching antigen is unknown. This specimen belongs to a study of a mutant IDH1 vaccine in newly diagnosed glioma. Study as a whole: Onset of vaccination occurred 4-6 weeks following radiotherapy alone, or with temozolomide cycles. The therapy given earlier, which was standard therapy, consisted of radiotherapy, temozolomide, or both, and most of the patients received both.

Libraries were prepared by immunoSEQ multiplex PCR; TCRdb keeps only in-frame clonotypes and omits some of them. The sample has about 62,000 clones; about 89% are singletons. Time point indicated: week 11, during vaccination. The investigators gave 300 ug of mutant IDH1 20-mer peptide in each vaccine dose, together with topical imiquimod. Study-wide results and caveats: Pseudoprogression apparently lacked any relation to changes in top peripheral T cell clonotypes.

V lost 7 bases and J lost 2, with 14 bases in between. This CDR3 has 15 residues. In germline, CDR1 is MNHNS, CDR2 SASEGT. Material: PBMCs, obtained from a glioma patient whose treatment included an IDH1 peptide vaccine. The chain joins TRBV6-1 to TRBJ2-2; D is possibly TRBD1 (6 bases). The clonotype comes from a man between 35 and 55 years old with glioma. CDR3 in amino acids: CASTATGTNTGELFF. In DNA, the CDR3 is TGTGCCAGCACTGCTACCGGGACAAACACCGGGGAGCTGTTTTTT.